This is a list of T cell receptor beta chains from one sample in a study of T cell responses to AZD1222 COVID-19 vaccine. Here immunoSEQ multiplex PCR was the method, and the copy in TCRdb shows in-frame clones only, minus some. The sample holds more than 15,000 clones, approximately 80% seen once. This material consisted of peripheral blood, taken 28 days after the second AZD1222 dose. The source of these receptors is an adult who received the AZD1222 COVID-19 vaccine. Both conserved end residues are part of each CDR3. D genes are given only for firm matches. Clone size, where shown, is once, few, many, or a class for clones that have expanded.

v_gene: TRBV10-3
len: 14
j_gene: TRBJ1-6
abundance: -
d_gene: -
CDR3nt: TGTGCCATCAGTGACGCAGGAAATAATTCACCCCTCCACTTT
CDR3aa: CAISDAGNNSPLHF

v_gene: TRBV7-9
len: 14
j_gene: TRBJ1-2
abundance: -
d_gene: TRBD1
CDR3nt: TGTGCCAGCATGGGACAGGGGGAAAGCTATGGCTACACCTTC
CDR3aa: CASMGQGESYGYTF

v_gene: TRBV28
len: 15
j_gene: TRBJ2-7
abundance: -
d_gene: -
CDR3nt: TGTGCCAGCAGTCCCCGGAGGGACATCTTCTACGAGCAGTACTTC
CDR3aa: CASSPRRDIFYEQYF

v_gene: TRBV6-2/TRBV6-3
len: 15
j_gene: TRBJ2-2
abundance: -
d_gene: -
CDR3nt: TGTGCCAGCAGTTACGGGTCGGTGAACACCGGGGAGCTGTTTTTT
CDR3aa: CASSYGSVNTGELFF

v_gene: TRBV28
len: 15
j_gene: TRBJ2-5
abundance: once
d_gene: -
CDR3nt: TGTGCCAGCAGTTTGTTTGGTACAAGCCAAGAGACCCAGTACTTC
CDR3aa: CASSLFGTSQETQYF

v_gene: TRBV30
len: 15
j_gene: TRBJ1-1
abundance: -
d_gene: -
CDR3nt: TGTGCCTGGAGTGTACTGAACAGGCGGAACACTGAAGCTTTCTTT
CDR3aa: CAWSVLNRRNTEAFF

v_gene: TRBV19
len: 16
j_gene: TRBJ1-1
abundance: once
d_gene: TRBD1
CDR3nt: TGTGCCAGTGTTAGCGACAGGGGGCAAAGAAACACTGAAGCTTTCTTT
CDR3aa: CASVSDRGQRNTEAFF

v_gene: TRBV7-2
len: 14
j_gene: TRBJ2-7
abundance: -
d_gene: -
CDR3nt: TGTGCCAGCAGCCAGTGGGGAAAACCCTACGAGCAGTACTTC
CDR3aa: CASSQWGKPYEQYF

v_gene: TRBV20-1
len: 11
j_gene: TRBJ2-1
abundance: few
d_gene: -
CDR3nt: TGCAGTGCTGACATCGTCAATGAGCAGTTCTTC
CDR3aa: CSADIVNEQFF

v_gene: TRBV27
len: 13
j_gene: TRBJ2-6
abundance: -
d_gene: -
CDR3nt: TGTGCCAGCAGTTTATCCGGGGCCAACGTCCTGACTTTC
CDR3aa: CASSLSGANVLTF

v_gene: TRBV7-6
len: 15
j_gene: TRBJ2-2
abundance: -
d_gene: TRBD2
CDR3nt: TGTGCCAGCAGCTTAAAGCGGGGTGGCACCGGGGAGCTGTTTTTT
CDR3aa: CASSLKRGGTGELFF

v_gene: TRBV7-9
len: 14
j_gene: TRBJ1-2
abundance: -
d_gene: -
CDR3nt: TGTGCCAGCAGCCGAAGGCAGGGCTCCTATGGCTACACCTTC
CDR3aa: CASSRRQGSYGYTF

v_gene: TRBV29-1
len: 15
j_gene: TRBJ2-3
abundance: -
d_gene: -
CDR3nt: TGCAGCGTTGAGGGGGGCTATATCGGCACAGATACGCAGTATTTT
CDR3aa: CSVEGGYIGTDTQYF

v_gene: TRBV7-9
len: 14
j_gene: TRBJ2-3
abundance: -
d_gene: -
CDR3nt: TGTGCCAGCAGCTTAAGGGGGAAGGCAGATACGCAGTATTTT
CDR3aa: CASSLRGKADTQYF

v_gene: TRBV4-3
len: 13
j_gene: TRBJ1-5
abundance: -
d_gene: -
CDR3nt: TGCGCCAGCAGCCAAGATAGCAATCAGCCCCAGCATTTT
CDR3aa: CASSQDSNQPQHF

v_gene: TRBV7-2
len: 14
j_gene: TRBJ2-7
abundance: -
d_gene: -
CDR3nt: TGTGCCAGCAGCGTCTTTGGGTTAAACTACGAGCAGTACTTC
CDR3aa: CASSVFGLNYEQYF

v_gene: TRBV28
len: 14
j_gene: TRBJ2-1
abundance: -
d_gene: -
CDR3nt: TGTGCCAGCAGTTGGGGTAGCGGTAACAATGAGCAGTTCTTC
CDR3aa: CASSWGSGNNEQFF

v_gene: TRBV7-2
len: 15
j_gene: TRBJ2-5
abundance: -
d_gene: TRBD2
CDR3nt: TGTGCCAGCAGCTTAAGCCCTAGCGGTGCGGAGACCCAGTACTTC
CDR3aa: CASSLSPSGAETQYF

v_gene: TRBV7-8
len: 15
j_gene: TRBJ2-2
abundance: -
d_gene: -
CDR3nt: TGTGCCAGCAGCTCCGGGACTGTGAACACCGGGGAGCTGTTTTTT
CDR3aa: CASSSGTVNTGELFF

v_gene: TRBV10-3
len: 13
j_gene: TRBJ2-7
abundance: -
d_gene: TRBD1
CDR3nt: TGTGCCACAACAGGGGATGGCTCCTACGAGCAGTACTTC
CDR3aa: CATTGDGSYEQYF

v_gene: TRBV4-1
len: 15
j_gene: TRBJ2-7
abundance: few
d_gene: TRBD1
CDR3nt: TGCGCCAGCAGCCAAGACGGGACAGGGGGATACGAGCAGTACTTC
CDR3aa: CASSQDGTGGYEQYF

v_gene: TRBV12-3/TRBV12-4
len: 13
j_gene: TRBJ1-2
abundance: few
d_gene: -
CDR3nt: TGTGCCAGCAGTCAGACAGCTAACTATGGCTACACCTTC
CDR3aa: CASSQTANYGYTF

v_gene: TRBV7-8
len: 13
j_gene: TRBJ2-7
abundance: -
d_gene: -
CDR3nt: TGTGCCAGCAGTCCCCCGATCGCCTACGAGCAGTACTTC
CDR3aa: CASSPPIAYEQYF

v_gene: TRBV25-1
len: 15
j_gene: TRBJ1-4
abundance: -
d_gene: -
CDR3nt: TGTGCCAGCAGTATCCGGGGGCGGACTAATGAAAAACTGTTTTTT
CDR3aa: CASSIRGRTNEKLFF

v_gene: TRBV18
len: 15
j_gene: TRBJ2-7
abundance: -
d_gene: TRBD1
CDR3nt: TGTGCCAGCTCACCTGGACAGGGGGTGATCTACGAGCAGTACTTC
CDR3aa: CASSPGQGVIYEQYF

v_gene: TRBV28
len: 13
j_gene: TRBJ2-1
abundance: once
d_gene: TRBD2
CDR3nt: TGTGCCAGCACCTTACGGGGGGGCAATGAGCAGTTCTTC
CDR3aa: CASTLRGGNEQFF

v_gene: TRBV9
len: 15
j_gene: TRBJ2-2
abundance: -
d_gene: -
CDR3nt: TGTGCCAGCAGCGTCTTGTCACAGGGAACCGGGGAGCTGTTTTTT
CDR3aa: CASSVLSQGTGELFF

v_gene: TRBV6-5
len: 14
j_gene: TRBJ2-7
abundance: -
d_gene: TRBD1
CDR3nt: TGTGCCAGCAGTCCCGACAGGGGTGGCTACGAGCAGTACTTC
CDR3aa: CASSPDRGGYEQYF

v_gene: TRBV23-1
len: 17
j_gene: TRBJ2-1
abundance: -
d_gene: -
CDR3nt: TGCGCCAGCAGTCAATCGAAGGGGGGTCGCCCCTACAATGAGCAGTTCTTC
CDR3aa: CASSQSKGGRPYNEQFF

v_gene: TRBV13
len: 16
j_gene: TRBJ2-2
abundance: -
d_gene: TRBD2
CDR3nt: TGTGCCAGCAGCGTCAGGACTAGCGGGGACACCGGGGAGCTGTTTTTT
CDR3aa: CASSVRTSGDTGELFF

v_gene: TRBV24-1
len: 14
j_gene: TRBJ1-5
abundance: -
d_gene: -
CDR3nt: TGTGCCACCAGTGATATTGGTAGCAATCAGCCCCAGCATTTT
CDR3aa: CATSDIGSNQPQHF

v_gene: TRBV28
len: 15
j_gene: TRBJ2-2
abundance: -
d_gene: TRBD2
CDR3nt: TGTGCCAGCACCCCGGGACTAGCGGGGACCGGGGAGCTGTTTTTT
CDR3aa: CASTPGLAGTGELFF

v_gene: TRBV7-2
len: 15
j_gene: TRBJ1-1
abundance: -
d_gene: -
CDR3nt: TGTGCCAGCAGCCTTAGATCGGGACTCAACACTGAAGCTTTCTTT
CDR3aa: CASSLRSGLNTEAFF

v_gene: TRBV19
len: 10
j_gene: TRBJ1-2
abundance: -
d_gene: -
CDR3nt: TGTGCCAGTAGGGGCTATGGCTACACCTTC
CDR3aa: CASRGYGYTF

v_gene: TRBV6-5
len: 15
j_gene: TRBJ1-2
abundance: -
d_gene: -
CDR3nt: TGTGCCAGCAGTTACTCTAGGGGAGTCGACTATGGCTACACCTTC
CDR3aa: CASSYSRGVDYGYTF

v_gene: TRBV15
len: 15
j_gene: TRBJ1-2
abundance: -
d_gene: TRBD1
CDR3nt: TGTGCCACCAGCAGCGACAGGGGGCTAGGATATGGCTACACCTTC
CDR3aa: CATSSDRGLGYGYTF

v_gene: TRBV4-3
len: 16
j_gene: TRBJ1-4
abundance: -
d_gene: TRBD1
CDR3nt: TGCGCCAGCAGCCGGGATACAGGGGCAACTAATGAAAAACTGTTTTTT
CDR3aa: CASSRDTGATNEKLFF

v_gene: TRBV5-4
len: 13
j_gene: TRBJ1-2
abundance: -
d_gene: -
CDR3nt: TGTGCCAGCAGCCCGGACAGTAACTATGGCTACACCTTC
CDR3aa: CASSPDSNYGYTF

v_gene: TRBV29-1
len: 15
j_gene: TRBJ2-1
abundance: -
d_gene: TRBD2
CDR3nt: TGCAGCGTTGAGGCTAGCGGGGTTTCCTACAATGAGCAGTTCTTC
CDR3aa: CSVEASGVSYNEQFF

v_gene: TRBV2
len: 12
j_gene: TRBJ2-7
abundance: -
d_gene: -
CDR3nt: TGTGCCAGCAGTGTGACAACCTACGAGCAGTACTTC
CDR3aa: CASSVTTYEQYF

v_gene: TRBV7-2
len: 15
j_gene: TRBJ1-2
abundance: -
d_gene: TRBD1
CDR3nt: TGTGCCAGCAGCTTAACAGGGACAGCTAACTATGGCTACACCTTC
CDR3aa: CASSLTGTANYGYTF

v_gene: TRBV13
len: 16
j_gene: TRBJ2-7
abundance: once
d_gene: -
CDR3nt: TGTGCCAGCAGCCCGCCTTGGCCGAACCCCTGGAACGAGCAGTACTTC
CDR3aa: CASSPPWPNPWNEQYF

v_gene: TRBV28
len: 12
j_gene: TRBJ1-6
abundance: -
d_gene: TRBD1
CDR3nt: TGTGCCAGCGGGACAGATAATTCACCCCTCCACTTT
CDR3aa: CASGTDNSPLHF

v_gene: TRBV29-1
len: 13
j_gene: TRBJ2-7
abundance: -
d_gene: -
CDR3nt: TGCAGCGTGTTACAGGAGAACTCCTACGAGCAGTACTTC
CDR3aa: CSVLQENSYEQYF

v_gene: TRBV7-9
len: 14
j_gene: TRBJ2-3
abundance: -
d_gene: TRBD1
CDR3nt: TGTGCCAGCAGAAGGACAGGGGGCACAGATACGCAGTATTTT
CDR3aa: CASRRTGGTDTQYF

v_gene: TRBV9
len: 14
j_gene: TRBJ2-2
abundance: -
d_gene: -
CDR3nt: TGTGCCAGCAGCGCAGCGTTTAGCACCGGGGAGCTGTTTTTT
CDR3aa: CASSAAFSTGELFF

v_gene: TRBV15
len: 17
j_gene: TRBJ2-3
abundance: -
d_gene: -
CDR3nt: TGTGCCACCAGCCCTATTGAAGGGGGTTCTAGCACAGATACGCAGTATTTT
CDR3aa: CATSPIEGGSSTDTQYF

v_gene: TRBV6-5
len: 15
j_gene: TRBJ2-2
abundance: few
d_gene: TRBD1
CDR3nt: TGTGCCAGCAGTTACCTTCAGGGGGCAGGCGGGGAGCTGTTTTTT
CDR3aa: CASSYLQGAGGELFF

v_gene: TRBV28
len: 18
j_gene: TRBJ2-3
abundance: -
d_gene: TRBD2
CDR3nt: TGTGCCAGCAGTAAACCCGGGGCGGGGGAGTATGGCACAGATACGCAGTATTTT
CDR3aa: CASSKPGAGEYGTDTQYF

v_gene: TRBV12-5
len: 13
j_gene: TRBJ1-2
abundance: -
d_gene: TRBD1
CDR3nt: TGTGCTAGTGAGGGGGACAGATTTTATGGCTACACCTTC
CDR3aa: CASEGDRFYGYTF